The 22 T cell receptor beta chains below all came from one sample that was sequenced in a study of CXCR3-negative and CXCR3-positive naive CD8 T cells. Overall study results and limits: When CXCR3-positive naive cells were set against CXCR3-negative naive cells, the former had more hydrophobic TRB CDR3s.

The authors made the TRB cDNA libraries by 5' RACE using UMI labels. Following a re-call of the 5' RACE reads, TCRdb has one entry per CDR3 protein and lacks DNA. The sample holds about 60,000 distinct CDR3 sequences. No antigen has been assigned to these receptors. The sequenced material came from naive CXCR3+ CD8+ T cells from blood. Regarding subset: CD45RO-CCR7+CD27+CD95- naive CD8+ T cells expressing CXCR3 (TNR3+). All receptors derive from a human donor in good health. Some clones in this sample may be carry-over from other donors' samples.

V gene TRBV6-6 combines with J gene TRBJ2-1; TCRdb reports TRBD2, a call that lacks DNA to check it against. Germline V gene data show CDR1 as MNHNY and CDR2 as SVGAGI (reference sequence). The CDR3 is 13 amino acids. CDR3 region: CASGSGSLSEQFF.

The rearrangement links TRBV5-1 to TRBJ2-7; with no DNA, the TCRdb D assignment of TRBD2 cannot be verified. The CDR3 contains 14 residues. Germline values: CDR1 SGHRS, CDR2 YFSETQ. CDR3 amino acids: CASSPEVGSYEQYF.

The chain links TRBV29-1 to TRBJ2-7. CDR1 is SQVTM and CDR2 is ANQGSEA in the germline V gene. This CDR3 comprises 11 residues. The CDR3 is CSVDANYEQYF.

This chain connects TRBV7-2 to TRBJ2-2; TCRdb reports TRBD1, a call that lacks DNA to check it against. The germline V gene encodes CDR1 SGHTA and CDR2 FQGNSA. The CDR3 consists of 15 residues. The CDR3: CASSLILSGAGELFF. Looking up the rest from reference TRBV7-2 and TRBJ2-2 gives the full variable domain: GAGVSQSPSNKVTEKGKDVELRCDPISGHTALYWYRQSLGQGLEFLIYFQGNSAPDKSGLPSDRFSAERTGGSVSTLTIQRTQQEDSAVYLCASSLILSGAGELFFGEGSRLTVL.

The chain has TRBV6-4 and TRBJ2-7. The CDR3 spans 13 residues. Germline loops: CDR1 MRHNA, CDR2 SNTAGT. The CDR3 sequence: CATSLPFFYEQYF.

The V call is TRBV4-3, the J call TRBJ1-6; TCRdb's assignment of TRBD1 cannot be checked, as there is no DNA. This CDR3 comprises 15 residues. Germline lookup yields CDR1 LGHNA and CDR2 YSLEER. The CDR3: CASSFARDSNSPLHF.

The chain couples TRBV20-1 to TRBJ2-2; TCRdb outputs TRBD1, but without DNA this stays unchecked. CDR1 is DFQATT and CDR2 is SNEGSKA in the germline V gene (reference sequence). The CDR3 has 15 amino acids. The CDR3 region is CSASTPGVGTGELFF.

This chain joins TRBV29-1 and TRBJ2-7; TCRdb names TRBD1, which stays unverified in the absence of DNA. The CDR3 runs 16 residues. Germline CDR1 reads SQVTM; CDR2 reads ANQGSEA. The CDR3 reads CSVTGTGGAVLGEQYF.

V usage is TRBV9 and J usage is TRBJ2-7; TCRdb picks TRBD2, but there is no DNA to check that call. CDR1 is SGDLS, CDR2 YYNGEE, per germline. CDR3 length: 15 residues. The CDR3 region is CASSVGATTAYEQYF. Full variable domain (outside the CDR3, taken from reference TRBV9 and TRBJ2-7): DSGVTQTPKHLITATGQRVTLRCSPRSGDLSVYWYQQSLDQGLQFLIQYYNGEERAKGNILERFSAQQFPDLHSELNLSSLELGDSALYFCASSVGATTAYEQYFGPGTRLTVT.

V and J are TRBV7-9 and TRBJ1-2. The CDR3 runs 16 residues. CDR1 is SEHNR, CDR2 FQNEAQ, per germline (reference sequence). The CDR3 loop reads CASSLPQDRFNYGYTF. The complete variable domain, with remaining parts taken from reference TRBV7-9 and TRBJ1-2, reads DTGVSQNPRHKITKRGQNVTFRCDPISEHNRLYWYRQTLGQGPEFLTYFQNEAQLEKSRLLSDRFSAERPKGSFSTLEIQRTEQGDSAMYLCASSLPQDRFNYGYTFGSGTRLTVV.

V is TRBV7-8 and J is TRBJ2-1; TCRdb proposes TRBD1, but this gene call is untestable without DNA. The CDR3 loop spans 16 amino acids. Germline assignment: CDR1 SGHVS and CDR2 FQNEAQ. CDR3 protein: CASSEFTGDPLNEQFF. Using reference TRBV7-8 and TRBJ2-1 for the parts outside the CDR3, the full variable domain is GAGVSQSPRYKVAKRGQDVALRCDPISGHVSLFWYQQALGQGPEFLTYFQNEAQLDKSGLPSDRFFAERPEGSVSTLKIQRTQQEDSAVYLCASSEFTGDPLNEQFFGPGTRLTVL.

This chain's CDR3 is CASSLAGGASYEQYF. This chain links TRBV7-6 with TRBJ2-7; the D call of TRBD1 rests on TCRdb alone, since no DNA is present to check it. Germline V gene sequence: CDR1 SGHVS, CDR2 FNYEAQ. The CDR3 contains 15 residues.

V gene TRBV7-9 combines with J gene TRBJ1-1. Germline CDR1 is SEHNR and CDR2 is FQNEAQ (reference sequence). This CDR3 has 15 residues. CDR3 region: CASSRVGQPSSRAFF.

CDR3 amino acids: CASSLIPNGGGSTGELFF. The chain uses TRBV7-3 and TRBJ2-2; TCRdb's D gene call, TRBD2, goes unchecked for lack of DNA. Germline V gene data show CDR1 as SGHTA and CDR2 as FQGTGA. The CDR3 runs to 18 residues.

This chain's CDR3 is CATSWGDEAFF. The V and J genes are TRBV15 and TRBJ1-1; TCRdb's D call of TRBD1 is untestable without DNA. CDR1 and CDR2 from the germline V gene are LNHNV and YYDKDF (reference sequence). This CDR3 is 11 amino acids long.

The gene calls are TRBV29-1 and TRBJ2-7; TCRdb calls TRBD1, which cannot be checked without DNA. This CDR3 comprises 14 residues. Germline CDR1 SQVTM, CDR2 ANQGSEA. Here the CDR3 reads CSVEEGDITYEQYF.

The chain recombines TRBV11-3 with TRBJ2-3; TCRdb outputs TRBD1, but without DNA this stays unchecked. This CDR3 is 16 amino acids long. The germline V gene encodes CDR1 SGHNT and CDR2 YENEEA. CDR3 amino acids: CASSLDTGGRTDTQYF.

The chain uses TRBV19 and TRBJ1-5. The CDR3 runs to 16 residues. Germline V gives CDR1 LNHDA, CDR2 SQIVND (reference sequence). CDR3 loop: CASSIGGGSRDQPQHF.

The rearrangement joins TRBV7-2 to TRBJ2-7; there is no DNA to check the TCRdb D call of TRBD2. Germline CDR1 is SGHTA and CDR2 is FQGNSA. There are 18 residues in the CDR3. CDR3 loop: CASSLEIEAGSPHHEQYF.

CDR3 region: CASSFPGSDLTNEKLFF. V usage is TRBV12-3 or TRBV12-4 and J usage is TRBJ1-4; TCRdb returns TRBD1, unconfirmable since there is no DNA. The CDR3 has 17 amino acids.

The chain joins TRBV29-1 to TRBJ1-2; TCRdb calls TRBD1, which cannot be checked without DNA. The CDR3 is 13 residues long. Germline V gene sequence: CDR1 SQVTM, CDR2 ANQGSEA. CDR3 amino acids: CSVWNPRGDGYTF.

The V gene is TRBV6-1, the J gene TRBJ2-7; the D call from TCRdb, TRBD1, cannot be confirmed without DNA. Germline V CDR1 and CDR2: MNHNS, SASEGT. CDR3 length: 13 amino acids. CDR3 in amino acids: CASSELTVYEQYF.